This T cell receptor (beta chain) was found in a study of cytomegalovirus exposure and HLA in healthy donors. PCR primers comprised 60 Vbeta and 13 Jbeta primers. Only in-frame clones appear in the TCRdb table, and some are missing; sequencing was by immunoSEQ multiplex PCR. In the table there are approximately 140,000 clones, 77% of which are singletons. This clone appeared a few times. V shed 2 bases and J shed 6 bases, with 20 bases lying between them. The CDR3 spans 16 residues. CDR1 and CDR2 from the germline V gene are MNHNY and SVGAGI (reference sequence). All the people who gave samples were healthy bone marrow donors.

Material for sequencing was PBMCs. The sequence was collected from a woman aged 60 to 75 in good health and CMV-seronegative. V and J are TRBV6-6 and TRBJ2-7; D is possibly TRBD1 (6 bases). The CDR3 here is CASSYGTGRPTGEQYF. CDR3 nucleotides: TGTGCCAGCAGTTACGGTACAGGGCGCCCCACAGGCGAGCAGTACTTC.